Below are 3 T cell receptor beta chains sequenced from a single sample in a study of T-cell reconstitution after alpha-beta-depleted transplantation in children. The TCRbeta library was prepared with unique molecular identifiers. TCRdb fed the PCR reads into MiXCR, producing one record per CDR3 protein. The table has 900,000 or so distinct CDR3 sequences, 15% to 20% seen once; the top ten hold under 6%. Sample: PBMCs, mostly from graft donor cells, taken 360 days after TCRalphabeta/CD19-depleted stem cell transplant. The source is a male patient younger than 18 who had a stem cell transplant for acute lymphoblastic leukemia, so the T cells may come from the graft donor.

This clonotype has only a few counts. V is TRBV6-2 or TRBV6-3 and J is TRBJ2-1; D is uncertain. Per the germline V gene, CDR1 is MNHEY and CDR2 is SVGEGT. The CDR3 sequence is 15 residues long. Deletions cut 7 bases from V and 0 bases from J, with 13 bases between. The CDR3 DNA is TGTGCCAGCACCCCTAATGCCTACTCCTACAATGAGCAGTTCTTC. Translation gives CASTPNAYSYNEQFF.

The chain joins TRBV4-1 to TRBJ2-1; D might be TRBD2 (5 bases). The CDR3 is 15 residues long. Trimming took off 4 bases at V and 3 bases at J, with 13 bases between the two ends. Germline V gives CDR1 MGHRA, CDR2 YSYEKL. CDR3 in DNA: TGCGCCAGCAGCCCCCTCCGGGCGGGCTACAATGAGCAGTTCTTC. Translating gives CASSPLRAGYNEQFF.

This clonotype was counted only a few times. V gene TRBV5-1 combines with J gene TRBJ2-3; TRBD1 is a possible D gene (6 bases). Trimming took 5 bases from V and 11 from J, leaving 30 bases between them. The CDR3 runs to 17 residues. Germline V gives CDR1 SGHRS, CDR2 YFSETQ. DNA for the CDR3: TGCGCCAGCAGACTCACGGCCGGGACAAGCAAAGGCGGCTGGCAGTATTTT. Residues: CASRLTAGTSKGGWQYF. Together with reference TRBV5-1 and TRBJ2-3, the CDR3 gives the full variable domain: KAGVTQTPRYLIKTRGQQVTLSCSPISGHRSVSWYQQTPGQGLQFLFEYFSETQRNKGNFPGRFSGRQFSNSRSEMNVSTLELGDSALYLCASRLTAGTSKGGWQYFGPGTRLTVL.